This TCR beta chain came from a study of T cell changes during pregnancy in multiple sclerosis. Measured with immunoSEQ multiplex PCR; TCRdb has only the in-frame clones, and not every one. This table has just over 20,000 clones, roughly 90% appearing once. Germline assignment: CDR1 SGHVS and CDR2 FNYEAQ. The CDR3 has 14 residues. V was shortened by 5 bases and J by 0 bases, with 11 bases between the two germline ends. The table lists this clone with a count of one. This receptor was taken from a female donor in good health, enrolled as a control in a pregnancy study. The sequenced sample was CD8+ T cells from peripheral blood mononuclear cells, obtained in the second trimester of pregnancy. The V gene is TRBV7-6, the J gene TRBJ2-7; D call uncertain. CDR3 residues: CASSPTQSSYEQYF. CDR3 nucleotides: TGTGCCAGCAGCCCGACACAAAGCTCCTACGAGCAGTACTTC.